Below, 10 T cell receptor beta chains from the same sample are listed, as sequenced in a study of blood T cell repertoires in COVID-19. Using immunoSEQ multiplex PCR, the repertoire was profiled, and TCRdb retains in-frame clones only, with some absent. The sample contains about 47,000 clones, around 70% of which appear only once. The sample taken for sequencing was peripheral blood. These receptors were taken from an elderly man with acute or convalescent COVID-19.

The chain carries TRBV7-2 and TRBJ2-3; 13 nucleotides align to TRBD2. The CDR3 totals 19 residues. V gave up 5 bases and J gave up 8 bases; unmatched junction bases: 19. Germline lookup yields CDR1 SGHTA and CDR2 FQGNSA. The CDR3 spells CASSQGLAGAPGDMATQYF. In DNA, the CDR3 is TGTGCCAGCAGCCAAGGACTAGCGGGAGCCCCGGGAGATATGGCTACGCAGTATTTT.

The chain links TRBV27 to TRBJ2-1, with D maybe TRBD2 (7 bases). Germline V gene data show CDR1 as MNHEY and CDR2 as SMNVEV (reference sequence). Trimming removed 6 bases from V and 8 bases from J, with 17 bases in between. CDR3 length equals 14 residues. The CDR3 sequence: CASSLGSGGHEQFF. CDR3 coding DNA: TGTGCCAGCAGCTTGGGTTCGGGGGGCCATGAGCAGTTCTTC.

The V gene is TRBV6-5, the J gene TRBJ1-4, with 7 nucleotides matching TRBD1. V shed 6 bases and J 3 bases; nucleotides not matched to a gene: 4. Germline loops: CDR1 MNHEY, CDR2 SVGAGI. The CDR3 is 14 residues long. The CDR3 DNA follows: TGTGCCAGCAGCCCGACAGGGTCTAATGAAAAACTGTTTTTT. It codes for CASSPTGSNEKLFF.

The rearrangement uses TRBV6-5 and TRBJ2-7; 10 nucleotides line up with TRBD1. Germline CDR1 MNHEY, CDR2 SVGAGI. The CDR3 is 14 residues long. Losses at the gene ends were 7 bases for V and 6 bases for J; bases not matched to a gene: 9. Here the CDR3 DNA reads TGTGCCAGCACCAGACAGGGGGCTATTGGCGAGCAGTACTTC. It is translated as CASTRQGAIGEQYF.

This chain uses TRBV2 with TRBJ1-6; unclear D gene. V lost 6 bases and J lost 0, with 6 bases in between. Germline V gene sequence: CDR1 SNHLY, CDR2 FYNNEI. The CDR3 totals 14 residues. CDR3: CASRESSYNSPLHF. The CDR3 nucleotides are TGTGCCAGCAGAGAGAGCTCCTATAATTCACCCCTCCACTTT.

This sequence joins TRBV7-8 and TRBJ2-2; D is possibly TRBD1 (5 bases). Germline CDR1 is SGHVS and CDR2 is FQNEAQ. This CDR3 comprises 16 residues. The V end lost 2 bases, the J end lost 4 bases, and 14 bases lay between the germline ends. The CDR3 spells CASSLHAGWSTGELFF. Here the CDR3 DNA reads TGTGCCAGCAGCTTACATGCAGGGTGGAGCACCGGGGAGCTGTTTTTT.

The V call is TRBV20-1, the J call TRBJ2-1, with 8 nucleotides matching TRBD1. V lost 3 bases to trimming and J lost 2 bases; unmatched junction nucleotides: 3. The CDR3 runs to 14 residues. CDR1 and CDR2 (germline): DFQATT, SNEGSKA (reference sequence). CDR3 nucleotides: TGCAGTGCTAGTTGGGACAGGACCTACAATGAGCAGTTCTTC. It translates to CSASWDRTYNEQFF.

This chain uses TRBV3-1 (or the pseudogene TRBV3-2) with TRBJ1-2; 10 bases agree with TRBD1. Germline CDR1 and CDR2: LGHDT and YNNKEL (reference sequence). After removal of 3 bases from V and 6 bases from J, the junction contained 7 bases not matched to a gene. This CDR3 has 15 amino acids. The CDR3 loop is CASSQNGQGGDGYTF. The CDR3 nucleotides are TGTGCCAGCAGCCAGAACGGACAGGGGGGCGATGGCTACACCTTC.

V is TRBV29-1 and J is TRBJ1-2, with D possibly TRBD1 on 5 matching bases. The CDR3 loop spans 15 amino acids. Germline V CDR1 and CDR2: SQVTM, ANQGSEA. V was trimmed by 4 bases and J by 6 bases, leaving 21 bases between them. In DNA, the CDR3 is TGCAGCGTTGCTGGGCTTGGCAGGGCCGATCATGGCTACACCTTC. Protein: CSVAGLGRADHGYTF.

The V gene is TRBV2, the J gene TRBJ2-5, with D possibly being TRBD2 (6 bases). V dropped 4 bases and J dropped 1 base, with 7 bases sitting between them. There are 13 residues in the CDR3. In germline, CDR1 is SNHLY, CDR2 FYNNEI. CDR3 sequence (DNA): TGTGCCAGCAGTGTTAGCGGCCAAGAGACCCAGTACTTC. This codes for CASSVSGQETQYF.